The 6 T cell receptor beta chains reported below all come from one sample, sequenced in a study of blood T cell repertoires in COVID-19. This table comes from immunoSEQ multiplex PCR, and its TCRdb copy is limited to in-frame clones, with some not included. The sample has roughly 190,000 clones, 80% to 90% seen once. Sequencing was carried out using peripheral blood. The receptors derive from a man younger than 30 with active or convalescent COVID-19.

This clone was detected only a few times. The V call is TRBV5-1, the J call TRBJ2-1; maybe TRBD2 (5 bases). The CDR3 loop spans 15 amino acids. The V and J ends lost 2 bases and 8 bases respectively, with 17 bases between them. From germline, CDR1 is SGHRS and CDR2 YFSETQ. The CDR3 protein is CASSFSTRVSYEQFF. The CDR3 coding sequence is TGCGCCAGCAGCTTCTCTACTAGAGTCTCGTATGAGCAGTTCTTC.

The CDR3 nucleotides are TGTGCCACCAGCAGAGTCAGGGGGTCCAACACCGGGGAGCTGTTTTTT. Residues: CATSRVRGSNTGELFF. V is TRBV15 and J is TRBJ2-2; 7 positions agree with TRBD1. The length of the CDR3 is 16 residues. The ends lost 1 base at V and 2 bases at J; junction bases unmatched: 4. CDR1 LNHNV and CDR2 YYDKDF come from the germline V gene (reference sequence).

This chain joins TRBV27 and TRBJ1-1; possibly TRBD1 for D (6 bases). Germline assignment: CDR1 MNHEY and CDR2 SMNVEV (reference sequence). V was shortened by 4 bases and J by 3 bases, with 9 bases between the two germline ends. The CDR3 is 13 amino acids. The CDR3 spells CASSWGRDTEAFF. DNA for the CDR3: TGTGCCAGCAGTTGGGGGCGGGACACTGAAGCTTTCTTT.

J is TRBJ1-1 and V is TRBV7-8, with 8 bases identical to TRBD1. CDR1 SGHVS and CDR2 FQNEAQ come from the germline V gene. The CDR3 runs 14 residues. Germline trimming cut 4 bases from V and 1 base from J; bases unmatched to any gene: 2. CDR3 loop: CASSSGTGNTEAFF. CDR3 nucleotide sequence: TGTGCCAGCAGCTCGGGGACAGGGAACACTGAAGCTTTCTTT. The variable domain in full, with the rest retrieved from reference TRBV7-8 and TRBJ1-1, is GAGVSQSPRYKVAKRGQDVALRCDPISGHVSLFWYQQALGQGPEFLTYFQNEAQLDKSGLPSDRFFAERPEGSVSTLKIQRTQQEDSAVYLCASSSGTGNTEAFFGQGTRLTVV.

The chain combines TRBV3-1 (or the pseudogene TRBV3-2) with TRBJ2-1; possible D gene TRBD2, 7 bases. The V gene's germline CDR1 is LGHDT and CDR2 YNNKEL (reference sequence). The length of the CDR3 is 16 residues. V lost 3 bases, J lost 9 bases, and 21 bases lay in between. CDR3 bases: TGTGCCAGCAGCCAGCTTTTGGCGGGGGCCGGAGGTGAGCAGTTCTTC. Its protein product is CASSQLLAGAGGEQFF.

The chain links TRBV7-6 to TRBJ2-1, with TRBD2 identical over 12 bases. Germline lookup yields CDR1 SGHVS and CDR2 FNYEAQ. Losses at the gene ends were 4 bases for V and 7 bases for J; bases not matched to a gene: 11. The CDR3 consists of 17 residues. The DNA of the CDR3 is TGTGCCAGCAGCTCCCCGCTAGCGGGAGGGCTTCTTAATGAGCAGTTCTTC. Translation gives CASSSPLAGGLLNEQFF. The full variable domain, its missing parts supplied by reference TRBV7-6 and TRBJ2-1, is GAGVSQSPRYKVTKRGQDVALRCDPISGHVSLYWYRQALGQGPEFLTYFNYEAQQDKSGLPNDRFSAERPEGSISTLTIQRTEQRDSAMYRCASSSPLAGGLLNEQFFGPGTRLTVL.